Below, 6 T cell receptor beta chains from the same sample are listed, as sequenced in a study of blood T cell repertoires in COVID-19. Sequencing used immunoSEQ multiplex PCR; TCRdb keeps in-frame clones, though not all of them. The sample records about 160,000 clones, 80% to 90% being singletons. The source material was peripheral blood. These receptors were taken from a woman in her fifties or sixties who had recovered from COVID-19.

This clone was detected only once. The CDR3 DNA reads as TGTGCCAGTAGTATAGGGGCCTCCAACTATGGCTACACCTTC. It codes for CASSIGASNYGYTF. This sequence joins TRBV19 and TRBJ1-2; D is ambiguous. The CDR3 totals 14 residues. Germline CDR1 LNHDA, CDR2 SQIVND (reference sequence). Trimming cost V 1 base and J 2 bases, with 8 bases left between them.

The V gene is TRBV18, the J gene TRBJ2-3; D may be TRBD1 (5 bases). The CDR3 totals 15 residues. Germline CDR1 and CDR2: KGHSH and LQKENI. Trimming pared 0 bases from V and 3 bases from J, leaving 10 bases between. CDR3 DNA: TGTGCCAGCTCACCACCAGGGGTGATGACAGATACGCAGTATTTT. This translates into CASSPPGVMTDTQYF.

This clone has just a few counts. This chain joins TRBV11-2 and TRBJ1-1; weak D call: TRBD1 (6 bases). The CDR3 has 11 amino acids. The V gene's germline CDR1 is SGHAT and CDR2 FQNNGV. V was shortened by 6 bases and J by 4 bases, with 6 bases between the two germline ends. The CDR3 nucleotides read TGTGCCAGCAGACAGGGCACTGAAGCTTTCTTT. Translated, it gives CASRQGTEAFF.

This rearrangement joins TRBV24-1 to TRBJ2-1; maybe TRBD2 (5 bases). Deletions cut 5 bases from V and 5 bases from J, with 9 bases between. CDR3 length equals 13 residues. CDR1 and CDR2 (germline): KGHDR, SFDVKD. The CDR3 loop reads CATSGSGDNEQFF. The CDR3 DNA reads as TGTGCCACCAGTGGAAGCGGAGACAATGAGCAGTTCTTC.

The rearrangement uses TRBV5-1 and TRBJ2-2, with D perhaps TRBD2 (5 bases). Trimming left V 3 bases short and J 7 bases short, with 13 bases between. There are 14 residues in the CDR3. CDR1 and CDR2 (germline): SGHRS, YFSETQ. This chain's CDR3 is CASSSLSEDGELFF. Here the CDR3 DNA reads TGCGCCAGCAGCTCACTTAGCGAGGACGGGGAGCTGTTTTTT.

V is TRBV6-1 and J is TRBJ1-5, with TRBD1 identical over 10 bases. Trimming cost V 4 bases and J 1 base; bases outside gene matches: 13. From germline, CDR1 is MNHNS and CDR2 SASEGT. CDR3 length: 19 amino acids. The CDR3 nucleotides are TGTGCCAGCAGTGGGTCCGGGACAGGGGTATGGGGGAGCAATCAGCCCCAGCATTTT. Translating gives CASSGSGTGVWGSNQPQHF.